This T cell receptor (beta chain) appears in the sequencing data of a study of T cell responses to AZD1222 COVID-19 vaccine. Study-wide results and caveats: Nearly half of spike-specific TCRs reportedly go after variant regions that carry no mutations.

The count of this clone is one. Its specificity is unknown. Other DNA sequences from this sample encode an identical CDR3 as well. Between the trimmed V and J ends, which lost 2 bases and 0 bases, there was a span of 4 bases. This CDR3 is 13 amino acids long. TCRdb keeps only in-frame clones here, not all; method: immunoSEQ multiplex PCR. The table records about 120,000 clones, 70% to 90% of them present only once. The genes are TRBV12-3 or TRBV12-4 and TRBJ1-2, with D unclear. This material consisted of peripheral blood, taken on day 0 of AZD1222 vaccination. The sequence was obtained from an adult in good health. For the CDR3, the DNA is TGTGCCAGCAGTTTACCGCCTAACTATGGCTACACCTTC. This translates into CASSLPPNYGYTF.